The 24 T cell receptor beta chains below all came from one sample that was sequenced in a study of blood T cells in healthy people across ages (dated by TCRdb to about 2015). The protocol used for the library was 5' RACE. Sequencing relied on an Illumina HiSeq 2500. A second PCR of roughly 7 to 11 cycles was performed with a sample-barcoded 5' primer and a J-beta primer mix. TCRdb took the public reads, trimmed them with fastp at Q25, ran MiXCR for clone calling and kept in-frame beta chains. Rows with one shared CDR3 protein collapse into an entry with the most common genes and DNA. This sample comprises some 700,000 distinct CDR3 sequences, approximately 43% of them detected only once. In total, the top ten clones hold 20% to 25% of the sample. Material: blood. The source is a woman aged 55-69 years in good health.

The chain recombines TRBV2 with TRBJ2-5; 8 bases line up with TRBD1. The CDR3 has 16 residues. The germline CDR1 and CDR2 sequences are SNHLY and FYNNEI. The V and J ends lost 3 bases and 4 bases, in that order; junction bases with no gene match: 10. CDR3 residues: CASSDDGQGAGETQYF. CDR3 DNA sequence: TGTGCCAGCAGTGATGATGGGCAGGGGGCAGGAGAGACCCAGTACTTC.

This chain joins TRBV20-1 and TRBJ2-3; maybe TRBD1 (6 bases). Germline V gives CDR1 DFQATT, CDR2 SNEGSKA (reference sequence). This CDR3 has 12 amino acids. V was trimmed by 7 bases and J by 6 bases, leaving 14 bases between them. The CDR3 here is CSEAGVGDTQYF. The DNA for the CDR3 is TGCAGTGAGGCAGGGGTCGGGGATACGCAGTATTTT.

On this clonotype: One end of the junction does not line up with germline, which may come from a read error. CDR3 loop: CNAGAPPANTEAFF. The CDR3 coding sequence is TGCAATGCTGGGGCTCCCCCCGCAAACACTGAAGCTTTCTTT. The V call is TRBV20-1, the J call TRBJ1-1; TRBD1 might be the D (5 bases). This CDR3 is built from 14 residues. CDR1 is DFQATT, CDR2 SNEGSKA, per germline (reference sequence).

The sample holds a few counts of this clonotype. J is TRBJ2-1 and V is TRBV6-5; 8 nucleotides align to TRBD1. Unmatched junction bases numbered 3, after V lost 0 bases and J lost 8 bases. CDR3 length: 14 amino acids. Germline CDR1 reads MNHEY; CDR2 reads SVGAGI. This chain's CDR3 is CASSYSFRGHEQFF. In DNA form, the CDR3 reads TGTGCCAGCAGTTACTCGTTCAGGGGGCATGAGCAGTTCTTC.

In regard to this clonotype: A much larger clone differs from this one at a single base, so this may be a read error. The CDR3 sequence: CVSSQDGTSGSTDTQYF. Here the CDR3 DNA reads TGTGTCAGCAGCCAAGATGGGACTAGCGGGAGTACAGATACGCAGTATTTT. This chain connects TRBV4-2 to TRBJ2-3; 14 nucleotides match TRBD2. CDR1 LGHNA and CDR2 YNFKEQ come from the germline V gene. The CDR3 has 17 amino acids.

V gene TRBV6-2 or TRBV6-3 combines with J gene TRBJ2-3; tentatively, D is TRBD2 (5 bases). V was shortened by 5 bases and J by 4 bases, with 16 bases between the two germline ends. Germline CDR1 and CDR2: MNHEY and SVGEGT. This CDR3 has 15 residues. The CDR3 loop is CASSATARGSDTQYF. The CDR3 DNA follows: TGTGCCAGCAGTGCGACGGCCCGAGGGTCAGATACGCAGTATTTT.

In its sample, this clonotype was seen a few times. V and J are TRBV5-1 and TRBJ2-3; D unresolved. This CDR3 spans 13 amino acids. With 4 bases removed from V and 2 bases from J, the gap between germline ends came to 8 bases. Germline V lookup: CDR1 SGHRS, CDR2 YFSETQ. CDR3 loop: CASSNGFTDTQYF. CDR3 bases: TGCGCCAGCAGCAACGGTTTCACAGATACGCAGTATTTT.

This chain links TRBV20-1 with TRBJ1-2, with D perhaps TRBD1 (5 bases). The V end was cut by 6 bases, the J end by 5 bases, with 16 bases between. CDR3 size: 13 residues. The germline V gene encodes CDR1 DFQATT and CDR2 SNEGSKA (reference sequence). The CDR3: CSAAGTTTYGYTF. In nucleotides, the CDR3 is TGCAGTGCAGCCGGGACGACAACTTATGGCTACACCTTC.

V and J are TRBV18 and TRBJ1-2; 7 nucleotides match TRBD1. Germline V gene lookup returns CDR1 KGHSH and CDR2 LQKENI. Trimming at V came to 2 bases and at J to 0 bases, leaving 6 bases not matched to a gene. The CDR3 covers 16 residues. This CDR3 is CASSPATTGSNYGYTF. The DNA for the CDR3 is TGTGCCAGCTCACCAGCAACGACAGGGTCTAACTATGGCTACACCTTC. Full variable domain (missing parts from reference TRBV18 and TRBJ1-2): NAGVMQNPRHLVRRRGQEARLRCSPMKGHSHVYWYRQLPEEGLKFMVYLQKENIIDESGMPKERFSAEFPKEGPSILRIQQVVRGDSAAYFCASSPATTGSNYGYTFGSGTRLTVV.

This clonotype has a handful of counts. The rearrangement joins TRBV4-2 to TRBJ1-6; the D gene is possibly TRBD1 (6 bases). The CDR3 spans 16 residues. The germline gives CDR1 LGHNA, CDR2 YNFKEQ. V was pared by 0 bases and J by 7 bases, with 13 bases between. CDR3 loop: CASSQEDEQGNSPLHF. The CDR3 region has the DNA TGTGCCAGCAGCCAAGAAGATGAACAGGGAAATTCACCCCTCCACTTT.

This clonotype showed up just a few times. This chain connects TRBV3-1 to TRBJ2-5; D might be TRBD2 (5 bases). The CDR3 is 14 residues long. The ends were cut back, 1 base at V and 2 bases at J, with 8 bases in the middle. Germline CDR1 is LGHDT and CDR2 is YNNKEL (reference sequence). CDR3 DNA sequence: TGTGCCAGCAGCCAAGTAGCGACTCAAGAGACCCAGTACTTC. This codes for CASSQVATQETQYF.

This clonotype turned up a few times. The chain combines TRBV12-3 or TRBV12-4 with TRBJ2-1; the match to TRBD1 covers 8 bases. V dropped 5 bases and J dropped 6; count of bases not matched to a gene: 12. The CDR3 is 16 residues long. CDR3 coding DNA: TGTGCCAGCAGTAGGACAGGGAGGCTGCTCTCCAATGAGCAGTTCTTC. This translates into CASSRTGRLLSNEQFF.

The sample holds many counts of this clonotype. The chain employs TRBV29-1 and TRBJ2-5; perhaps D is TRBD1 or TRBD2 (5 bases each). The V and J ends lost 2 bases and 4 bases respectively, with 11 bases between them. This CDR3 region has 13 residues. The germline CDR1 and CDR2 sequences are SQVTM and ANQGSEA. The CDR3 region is CSVESSGRETQYF. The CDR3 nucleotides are TGCAGCGTTGAAAGCTCAGGGAGAGAGACCCAGTACTTC.

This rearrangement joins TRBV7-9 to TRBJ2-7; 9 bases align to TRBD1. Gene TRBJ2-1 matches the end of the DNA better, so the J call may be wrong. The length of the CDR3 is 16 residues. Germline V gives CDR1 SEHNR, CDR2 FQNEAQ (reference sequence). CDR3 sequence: CASSYWQGQGSYEQFF. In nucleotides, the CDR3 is TGTGCCAGCAGCTATTGGCAGGGACAGGGTTCCTACGAGCAGTTCTTC.

The CDR3 DNA is TGCGCCAGCAGCCATAATCCCCCTAGCGGGAGCCCAGATACGCAGTATTTT. Its translation is CASSHNPPSGSPDTQYF. V and J are TRBV4-3 and TRBJ2-3; 10 bases agree with TRBD2. With V trimmed by 3 bases and J by 4 bases, 10 bases remained unmatched. From germline, CDR1 is LGHNA and CDR2 YSLEER. This CDR3 region has 17 residues.

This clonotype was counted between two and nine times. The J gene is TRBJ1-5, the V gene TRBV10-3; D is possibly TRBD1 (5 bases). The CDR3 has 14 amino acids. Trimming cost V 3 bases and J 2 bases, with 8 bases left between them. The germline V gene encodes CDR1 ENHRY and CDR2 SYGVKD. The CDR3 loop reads CAISDGGGNQPQHF. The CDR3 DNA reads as TGTGCCATCAGTGATGGAGGGGGCAATCAGCCCCAGCATTTT.

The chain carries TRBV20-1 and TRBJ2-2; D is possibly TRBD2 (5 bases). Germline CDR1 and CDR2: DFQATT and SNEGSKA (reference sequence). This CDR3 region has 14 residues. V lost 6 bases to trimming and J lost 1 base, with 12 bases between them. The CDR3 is CSASPGKNTGELFF. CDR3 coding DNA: TGCAGTGCAAGTCCGGGGAAGAACACCGGGGAGCTGTTTTTT.

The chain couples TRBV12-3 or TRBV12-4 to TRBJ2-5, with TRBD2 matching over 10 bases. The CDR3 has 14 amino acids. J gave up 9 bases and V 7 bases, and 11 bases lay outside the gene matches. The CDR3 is CASNVAGGRGPQYF. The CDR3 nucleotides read TGTGCCAGCAACGTAGCGGGGGGCCGGGGACCCCAGTACTTC.

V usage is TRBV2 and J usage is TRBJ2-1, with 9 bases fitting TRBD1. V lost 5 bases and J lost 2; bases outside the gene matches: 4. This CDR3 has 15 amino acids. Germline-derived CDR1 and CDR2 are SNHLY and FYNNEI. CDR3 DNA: TGTGCCAGCAGTACGGACAGGGGACCCTACAATGAGCAGTTCTTC. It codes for CASSTDRGPYNEQFF.

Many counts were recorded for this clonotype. Here the CDR3 DNA reads TGCAGTGCCTCGGACACGATATCCTACGAGCAGTACTTC. This encodes CSASDTISYEQYF. The V and J genes are TRBV20-1 and TRBJ2-7, with D maybe TRBD1 (5 bases). There are 13 residues in the CDR3. V lost 6 bases and J 1 base, leaving 13 bases between the germline ends. CDR1 is DFQATT, CDR2 SNEGSKA, per germline (reference sequence).

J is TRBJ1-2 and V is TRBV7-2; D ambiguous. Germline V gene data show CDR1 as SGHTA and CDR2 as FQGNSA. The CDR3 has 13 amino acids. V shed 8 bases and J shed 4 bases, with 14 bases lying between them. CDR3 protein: CASCSKSPYGYTF. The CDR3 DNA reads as TGTGCCAGCTGCTCCAAATCACCCTATGGCTACACCTTC.

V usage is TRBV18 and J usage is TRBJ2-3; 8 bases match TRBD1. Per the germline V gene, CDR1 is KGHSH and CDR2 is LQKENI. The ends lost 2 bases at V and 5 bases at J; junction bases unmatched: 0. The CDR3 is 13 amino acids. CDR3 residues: CASSPTGGDTQYF. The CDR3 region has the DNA TGTGCCAGCTCACCAACAGGGGGAGATACGCAGTATTTT.

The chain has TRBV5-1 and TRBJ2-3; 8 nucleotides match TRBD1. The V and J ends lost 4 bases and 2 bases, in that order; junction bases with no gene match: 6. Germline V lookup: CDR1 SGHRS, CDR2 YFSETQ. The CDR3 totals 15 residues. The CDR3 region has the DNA TGCGCCAGCAGCGCCGGACAGGGATACACAGATACGCAGTATTTT. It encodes CASSAGQGYTDTQYF.

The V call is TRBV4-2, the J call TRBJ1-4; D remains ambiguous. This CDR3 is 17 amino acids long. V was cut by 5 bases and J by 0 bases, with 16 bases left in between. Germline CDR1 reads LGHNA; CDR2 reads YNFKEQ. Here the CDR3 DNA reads TGTGCCAGCAGCGTAAACCCGAAGGGAGCAACTAATGAAAAACTGTTTTTT. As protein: CASSVNPKGATNEKLFF.